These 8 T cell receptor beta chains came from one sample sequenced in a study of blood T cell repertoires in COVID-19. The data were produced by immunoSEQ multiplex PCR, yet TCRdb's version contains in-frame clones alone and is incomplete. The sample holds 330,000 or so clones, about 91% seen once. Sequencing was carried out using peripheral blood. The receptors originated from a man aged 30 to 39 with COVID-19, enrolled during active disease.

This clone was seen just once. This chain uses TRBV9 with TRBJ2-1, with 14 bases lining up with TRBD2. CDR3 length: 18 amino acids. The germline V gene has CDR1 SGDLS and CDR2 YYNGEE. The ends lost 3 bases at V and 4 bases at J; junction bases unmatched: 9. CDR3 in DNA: TGTGCCAGCAGCGCCAGACTAGCGGGGGGGATACTGTACAATGAGCAGTTCTTC. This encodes CASSARLAGGILYNEQFF.

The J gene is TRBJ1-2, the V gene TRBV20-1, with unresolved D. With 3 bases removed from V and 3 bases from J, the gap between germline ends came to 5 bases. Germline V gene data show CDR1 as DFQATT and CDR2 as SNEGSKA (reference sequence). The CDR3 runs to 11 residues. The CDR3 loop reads CSASLDYGYTF. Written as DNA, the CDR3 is TGCAGTGCTAGCCTAGACTATGGCTACACCTTC.

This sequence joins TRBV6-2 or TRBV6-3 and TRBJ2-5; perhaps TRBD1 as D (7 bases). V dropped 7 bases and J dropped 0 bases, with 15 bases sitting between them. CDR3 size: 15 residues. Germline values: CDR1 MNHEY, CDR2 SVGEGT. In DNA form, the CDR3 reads TGTGCCAGCACCCCTCAGGGGGGAAACCAAGAGACCCAGTACTTC. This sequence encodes CASTPQGGNQETQYF.

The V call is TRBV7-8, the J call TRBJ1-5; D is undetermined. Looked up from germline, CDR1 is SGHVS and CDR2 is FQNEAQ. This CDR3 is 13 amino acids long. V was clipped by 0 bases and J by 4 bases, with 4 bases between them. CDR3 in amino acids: CASSLAPNQPQHF. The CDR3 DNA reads TGTGCCAGCAGCTTAGCCCCGAATCAGCCCCAGCATTTT.

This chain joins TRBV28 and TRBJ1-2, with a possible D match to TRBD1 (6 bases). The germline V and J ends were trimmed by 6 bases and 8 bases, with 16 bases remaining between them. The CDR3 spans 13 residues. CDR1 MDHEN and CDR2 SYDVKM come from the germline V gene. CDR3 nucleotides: TGTGCCAGCAGCTCCTACAGGGTAGGGGGCTACACCTTC. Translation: CASSSYRVGGYTF.

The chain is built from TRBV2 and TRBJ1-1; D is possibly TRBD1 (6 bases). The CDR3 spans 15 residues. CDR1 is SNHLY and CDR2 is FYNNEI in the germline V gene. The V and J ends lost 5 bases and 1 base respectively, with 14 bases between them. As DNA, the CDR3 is TGTGCCAGCAGTCCCCCCGGGACACAGAACACTGAAGCTTTCTTT. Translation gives CASSPPGTQNTEAFF.

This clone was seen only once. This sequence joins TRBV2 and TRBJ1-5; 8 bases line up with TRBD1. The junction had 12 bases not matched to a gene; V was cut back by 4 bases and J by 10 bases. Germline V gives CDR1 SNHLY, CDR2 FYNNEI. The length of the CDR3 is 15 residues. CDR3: CASSGRTGQRAPQHF. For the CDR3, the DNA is TGTGCCAGCAGTGGAAGGACAGGGCAGAGAGCCCCCCAGCATTTT.

The CDR3 reads CASSPGQARSTDTQYF. CDR3 nucleotide sequence: TGCGCCAGCAGCCCGGGACAAGCTAGGAGCACAGATACGCAGTATTTT. The chain joins TRBV5-1 to TRBJ2-3, with D possibly being TRBD1 (6 bases). CDR3 length: 16 residues. CDR1 is SGHRS, CDR2 YFSETQ, per germline. Deletions cut 4 bases from V and 0 bases from J, with 15 bases between.